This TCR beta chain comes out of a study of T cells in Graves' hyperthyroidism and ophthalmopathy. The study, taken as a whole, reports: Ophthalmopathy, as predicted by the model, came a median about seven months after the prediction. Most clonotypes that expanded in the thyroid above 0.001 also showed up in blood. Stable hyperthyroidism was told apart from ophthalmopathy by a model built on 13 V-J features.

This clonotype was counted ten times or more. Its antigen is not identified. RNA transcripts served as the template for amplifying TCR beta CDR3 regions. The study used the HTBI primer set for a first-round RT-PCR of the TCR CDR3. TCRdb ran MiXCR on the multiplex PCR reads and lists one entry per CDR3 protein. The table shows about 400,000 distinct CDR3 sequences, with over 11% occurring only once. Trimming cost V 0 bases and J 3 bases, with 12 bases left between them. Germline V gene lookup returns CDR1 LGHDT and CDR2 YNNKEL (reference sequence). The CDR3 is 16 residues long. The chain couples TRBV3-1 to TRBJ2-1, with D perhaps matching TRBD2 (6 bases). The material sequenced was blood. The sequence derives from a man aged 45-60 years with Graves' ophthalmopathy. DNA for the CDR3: TGTGCCAGCAGCCAAGATTTTAGCGGAAACTACAATGAGCAGTTCTTC. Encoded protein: CASSQDFSGNYNEQFF.